This TCR beta chain stems from a study of response to subunit inactivated influenza vaccine. This clonotype has only a few counts. A single record per CDR3 protein comes from TCRdb applying MiXCR to the RT-PCR reads. Counted here are hundreds of thousands of distinct CDR3 sequences, 10% to 15% occurring once; the ten biggest clones make up around 13%. This CDR3 contains 14 residues. V lost 3 bases and J lost 7; bases outside the gene matches: 9. Germline V gene lookup returns CDR1 DFQATT and CDR2 SNEGSKA (reference sequence). The source is a man aged 50 or older who received an inactivated influenza vaccine. This sample comprised PBMCs from blood, obtained 35 to 45 days after vaccination. The chain joins TRBV20-1 to TRBJ2-1; 7 bases are shared with TRBD2. This CDR3 reads CSARGGGGGNEQFF. The CDR3 DNA sequence: TGCAGTGCTAGGGGGGGGGGTGGAGGAAATGAGCAGTTCTTC.